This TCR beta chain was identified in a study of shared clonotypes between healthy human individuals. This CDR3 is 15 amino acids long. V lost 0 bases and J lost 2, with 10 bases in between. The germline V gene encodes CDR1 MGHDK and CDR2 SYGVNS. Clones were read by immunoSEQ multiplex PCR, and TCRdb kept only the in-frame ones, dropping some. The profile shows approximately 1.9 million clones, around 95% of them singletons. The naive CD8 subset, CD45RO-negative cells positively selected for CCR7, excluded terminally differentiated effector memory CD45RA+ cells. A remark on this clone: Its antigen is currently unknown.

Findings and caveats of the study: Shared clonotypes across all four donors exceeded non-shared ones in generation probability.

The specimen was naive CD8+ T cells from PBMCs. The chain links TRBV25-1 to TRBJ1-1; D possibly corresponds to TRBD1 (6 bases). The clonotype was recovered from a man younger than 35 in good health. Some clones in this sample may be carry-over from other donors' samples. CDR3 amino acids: CASSEYAGTNTEAFF. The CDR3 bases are TGTGCCAGCAGTGAATATGCAGGGACAAACACTGAAGCTTTCTTT. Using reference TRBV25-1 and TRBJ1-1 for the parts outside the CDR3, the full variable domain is EADIYQTPRYLVIGTGKKITLECSQTMGHDKMYWYQQDPGMELHLIHYSYGVNSTEKGDLSSESTVSRIRTEHFPLTLESARPSHTSQYLCASSEYAGTNTEAFFGQGTRLTVV.